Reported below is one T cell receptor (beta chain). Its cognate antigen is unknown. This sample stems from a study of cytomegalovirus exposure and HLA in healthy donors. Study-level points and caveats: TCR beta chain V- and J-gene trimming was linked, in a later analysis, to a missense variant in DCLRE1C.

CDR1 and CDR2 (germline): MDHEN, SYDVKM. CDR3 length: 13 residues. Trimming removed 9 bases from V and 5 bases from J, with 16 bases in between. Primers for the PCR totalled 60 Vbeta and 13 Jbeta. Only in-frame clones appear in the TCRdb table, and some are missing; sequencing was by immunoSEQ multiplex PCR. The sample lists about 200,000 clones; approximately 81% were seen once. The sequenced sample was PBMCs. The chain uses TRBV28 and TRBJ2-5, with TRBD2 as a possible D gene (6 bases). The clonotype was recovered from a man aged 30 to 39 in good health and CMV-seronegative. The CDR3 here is CASRHPRGETQYF. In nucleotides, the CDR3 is TGTGCCAGTCGACATCCACGGGGGGAGACCCAGTACTTC.